The rows below give T cell receptor beta chains drawn from one sample of a study of human T cells and chemical hapten exposure. TCRdb redid the calling of the RACE reads with MiXCR, one entry per CDR3 protein. The table shows about 85,000 distinct CDR3 sequences, with 11% occurring only once. The starting material was whole blood, obtained in connection with sensitization to the hapten diphenylcyclopropenone (DPC). All receptors come from a man between 18 and 29 years old with alopecia areata. Some clones in this sample may be carry-over from other donors' samples. Each CDR3 is given with its conserved first and last residue. The order of the fields is D gene, V gene, clone size, J gene, CDR3 protein, CDR3 DNA. D genes are given only for firm matches. Only part of the rows carry a size: once, few, many, or a class if the clone is expanded.

NA	TRBV3-1	NA	TRBJ1-5	CASSEGRPRDQPQHF	TGTGCCAGCAGCGAAGGACGTCCAAGGGACCAGCCCCAGCATTTT
TRBD1	TRBV28	NA	TRBJ1-5	CASSPRTGSNQPQHF	TGTGCCAGCAGTCCCAGGACAGGGAGCAATCAGCCCCAGCATTTT
TRBD1	TRBV4-1	many	TRBJ2-7	CASSQVTGVRHEQYF	TGCGCCAGCAGCCAAGTGACAGGGGTCAGGCACGAGCAGTACTTC
TRBD2	TRBV9	many	TRBJ2-4	CASSVAGLATENIQYF	TGTGCCAGCAGCGTAGCCGGACTAGCAACGGAAAACATTCAGTACTTC
TRBD2	TRBV6-2/TRBV6-3	NA	TRBJ2-2	CASTRSSGVTGELFF	TGTGCCAGCACCCGGAGTAGCGGGGTCACCGGGGAGCTGTTTTTT
NA	TRBV5-1	NA	TRBJ1-4	CASSLVRGGSEKLFF	TGCGCCAGCAGCTTGGTCCGAGGAGGGAGTGAAAAACTGTTTTTT
NA	TRBV3-1	NA	TRBJ1-2	CASSQGAPGYTF	TGTGCCAGCAGCCAAGGCGCTCCGGGCTACACCTTC
TRBD1	TRBV6-1	NA	TRBJ1-5	CASRGQVNQPQHF	TGTGCCAGCCGGGGACAGGTCAATCAGCCCCAGCATTTT
NA	TRBV29-1	many	TRBJ2-1	CSVTGTFRSNEQFF	TGCAGCGTCACTGGTACATTTAGGAGCAATGAGCAGTTCTTC
NA	TRBV20-1	few	TRBJ2-2	CSALSPGGDTGELFF	TGCAGTGCCCTCAGCCCGGGGGGCGACACCGGGGAGCTGTTTTTT
NA	TRBV6-5	many	TRBJ2-7	CASSYSELRASEQYF	TGTGCCAGCAGTTACTCAGAACTAAGAGCCAGCGAGCAGTACTTC
TRBD1	TRBV27	NA	TRBJ2-7	CASSYRGLTYEQYF	TGTGCCAGCAGTTACAGGGGGTTGACCTACGAGCAGTACTTC
NA	TRBV7-6	NA	TRBJ2-3	CASSLPAERADTQYF	TGTGCCAGCAGCTTACCGGCCGAGAGGGCAGATACGCAGTATTTT
NA	TRBV6-2/TRBV6-3	NA	TRBJ1-5	CASRPRFGKGNQPQHF	TGTGCCAGCAGGCCCCGATTCGGAAAGGGGAATCAGCCCCAGCATTTT
NA	TRBV20-1	NA	TRBJ2-7	CSATARGEQYF	TGCAGTGCTACCGCTCGGGGTGAGCAGTACTTC
NA	TRBV7-2	many	TRBJ1-4	CASSLTQGFATNEKLFF	TGTGCCAGCAGCTTAACCCAGGGCTTTGCAACTAATGAAAAACTGTTTTTT
NA	TRBV27	few	TRBJ2-2	CASSRSGAVNGELFF	TGTGCCAGCAGCCGGTCGGGGGCGGTCAACGGGGAGCTGTTTTTT
NA	TRBV9	few	TRBJ1-1	CASSEEGGDTEAFF	TGTGCCAGCAGCGAAGAGGGAGGGGATACTGAAGCTTTCTTT
NA	TRBV2	NA	TRBJ2-5	CASGARETQYF	TGTGCCAGCGGGGCACGGGAGACCCAGTACTTC
NA	TRBV4-1	NA	TRBJ1-5	CASSSRTSNQPQHF	TGCGCCAGCAGCTCCCGGACAAGCAATCAGCCCCAGCATTTT
NA	TRBV10-3	NA	TRBJ2-6	CAISESGANVLTF	TGTGCCATCAGTGAATCTGGGGCCAACGTCCTGACTTTC
NA	TRBV29-1	few	TRBJ2-3	CSVGGRSGTDTQYF	TGCAGCGTTGGAGGCAGGTCGGGCACAGATACGCAGTATTTT
TRBD1	TRBV18	NA	TRBJ1-1	CASSPEQGRNTEAFF	TGTGCCAGCTCACCAGAACAGGGGCGGAACACTGAAGCTTTCTTT
TRBD1	TRBV4-2	many	TRBJ2-7	CASSRTGTDHEQYF	TGTGCCAGCAGCCGAACCGGGACAGACCACGAGCAGTACTTC
NA	TRBV4-3	many	TRBJ1-3	CASSQEPHSGNTIYF	TGCGCCAGCAGCCAAGAACCTCACTCTGGAAACACCATATATTTT
NA	TRBV27	NA	TRBJ1-1	CASSLNLNTEAFF	TGTGCCAGCAGTTTAAACCTGAACACTGAAGCTTTCTTT
NA	TRBV6-2/TRBV6-3	NA	TRBJ1-5	CASSASKTRNQLQHF	TGTGCCAGCAGTGCCTCGAAAACGCGTAACCAGCTCCAGCATTTT
NA	TRBV6-2/TRBV6-3	few	TRBJ1-2	CASSQGPLRGYGYTF	TGTGCCAGCAGTCAAGGACCGCTTCGGGGCTATGGCTACACCTTC
NA	TRBV11-2	NA	TRBJ1-3	CASTQGRGPGNTIYF	TGTGCCAGCACCCAAGGACGGGGCCCCGGCAACACCATATATTTT
NA	TRBV19	many	TRBJ1-5	CASNSEGRFNQPQHF	TGTGCCAGTAATTCCGAGGGCAGATTCAATCAGCCCCAGCATTTT
NA	TRBV7-9	many	TRBJ2-7	CASSLPPYSYEQYF	TGTGCCAGCAGCTTACCCCCCTACTCCTACGAGCAGTACTTC
NA	TRBV7-2	NA	TRBJ1-5	CASSTQVNQPQHF	TGTGCCAGCAGCACACAGGTTAATCAGCCCCAGCATTTT
TRBD1	TRBV5-4	many	TRBJ2-3	CASSGAQGNTSTDTQYF	TGTGCCAGCAGCGGGGCACAGGGGAACACTAGCACAGATACGCAGTATTTT
TRBD1	TRBV6-5	many	TRBJ2-5	CASSIPGQGPWVTQYF	TGTGCCAGCAGTATCCCGGGACAGGGGCCGTGGGTGACCCAGTACTTC
NA	TRBV29-1	NA	TRBJ2-5	CSVGGWGQETQYF	TGCAGCGTCGGGGGCTGGGGTCAAGAGACCCAGTACTTC
NA	TRBV6-1	NA	TRBJ2-6	CASSEDSSGANVLTF	TGTGCCAGCAGTGAAGACAGCTCTGGGGCCAACGTCCTGACTTTC
NA	TRBV11-2	many	TRBJ2-1	CASSFLSYNEQFF	TGTGCCAGCAGCTTCCTCTCCTACAATGAGCAGTTCTTC
TRBD1	TRBV28	many	TRBJ2-7	CASIGTGFGEQYF	TGTGCCAGCATCGGGACAGGGTTCGGCGAGCAGTACTTC
NA	TRBV7-2	NA	TRBJ1-1	CASSLRRGFGNTEAFF	TGTGCCAGCAGCTTAAGACGGGGCTTTGGGAACACTGAAGCTTTCTTT
NA	TRBV2	few	TRBJ1-5	CASSELGSSNQPQHF	TGTGCCAGCAGTGAACTAGGGTCAAGCAATCAGCCCCAGCATTTT
TRBD2	TRBV7-3	many	TRBJ2-5	CASSSTPSGQETQYF	TGTGCCAGCAGCTCCACTCCTAGCGGCCAAGAGACCCAGTACTTC
NA	TRBV11-2	many	TRBJ1-1	CASSPIGGWRSTEAFF	TGTGCCAGCAGCCCCATAGGGGGGTGGAGGTCCACTGAAGCTTTCTTT
NA	TRBV9	NA	TRBJ2-5	CASSVAPSRKGETQYF	TGTGCCAGCAGCGTAGCGCCGAGCCGAAAGGGCGAGACCCAGTACTTC
TRBD1	TRBV3-1	many	TRBJ1-5	CASSQGTGNQPQHF	TGTGCCAGCAGCCAAGGGACAGGGAATCAGCCCCAGCATTTT
NA	TRBV18	many	TRBJ1-2	CASSRGETNYGYTF	TGTGCCAGCTCACGTGGAGAGACTAACTATGGCTACACCTTC
NA	TRBV18	NA	TRBJ1-5	CASSPGVPNQPQHF	TGTGCCAGCTCACCAGGGGTCCCCAATCAGCCCCAGCATTTT
NA	TRBV20-1	many	TRBJ2-5	CSASGGRGTQYF	TGCAGTGCTAGTGGGGGGCGCGGGACCCAGTACTTC
TRBD2	TRBV7-2	many	TRBJ2-3	CASSSLAGGGTDTQYF	TGTGCCAGCAGCTCACTAGCGGGGGGGGGCACAGATACGCAGTATTTT
TRBD1	TRBV28	few	TRBJ2-7	CASSPSSGQGAYEQYF	TGTGCCAGCAGTCCTAGTAGTGGACAGGGGGCCTACGAGCAGTACTTC
NA	TRBV29-1	few	TRBJ1-1	CSATIGVIEAFF	TGCAGCGCTACAATCGGGGTAATTGAAGCTTTCTTT
NA	TRBV20-1	many	TRBJ1-5	CSARGSGIRPQHF	TGCAGTGCTAGAGGAAGCGGTATTAGGCCCCAGCATTTT
TRBD2	TRBV4-1	many	TRBJ2-1	CASSHPLGRLLAGLVVNEQFF	TGCGCCAGCAGCCACCCCTTGGGGCGGTTGCTAGCGGGGTTAGTCGTCAATGAGCAGTTCTTC
TRBD1	TRBV7-2	once	TRBJ1-4	CASSSDRGREKLFF	TGTGCCAGCAGCTCGGACAGGGGGAGGGAAAAACTGTTTTTT